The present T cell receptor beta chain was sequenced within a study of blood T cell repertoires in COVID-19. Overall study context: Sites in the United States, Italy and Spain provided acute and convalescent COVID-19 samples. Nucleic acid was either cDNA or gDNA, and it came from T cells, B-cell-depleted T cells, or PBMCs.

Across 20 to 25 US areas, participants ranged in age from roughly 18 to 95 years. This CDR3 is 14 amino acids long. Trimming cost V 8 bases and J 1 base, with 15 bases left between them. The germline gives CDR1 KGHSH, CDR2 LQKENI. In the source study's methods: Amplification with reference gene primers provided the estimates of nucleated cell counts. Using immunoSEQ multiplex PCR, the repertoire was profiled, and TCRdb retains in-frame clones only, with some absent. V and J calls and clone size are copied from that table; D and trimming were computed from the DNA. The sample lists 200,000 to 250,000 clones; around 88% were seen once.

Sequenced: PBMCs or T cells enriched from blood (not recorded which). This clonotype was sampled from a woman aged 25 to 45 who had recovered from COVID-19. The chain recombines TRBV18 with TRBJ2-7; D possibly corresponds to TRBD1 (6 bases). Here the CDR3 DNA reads TGTGCCAGCACCCCGGACAGAATTTCCTACGAGCAGTACTTC. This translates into CASTPDRISYEQYF.